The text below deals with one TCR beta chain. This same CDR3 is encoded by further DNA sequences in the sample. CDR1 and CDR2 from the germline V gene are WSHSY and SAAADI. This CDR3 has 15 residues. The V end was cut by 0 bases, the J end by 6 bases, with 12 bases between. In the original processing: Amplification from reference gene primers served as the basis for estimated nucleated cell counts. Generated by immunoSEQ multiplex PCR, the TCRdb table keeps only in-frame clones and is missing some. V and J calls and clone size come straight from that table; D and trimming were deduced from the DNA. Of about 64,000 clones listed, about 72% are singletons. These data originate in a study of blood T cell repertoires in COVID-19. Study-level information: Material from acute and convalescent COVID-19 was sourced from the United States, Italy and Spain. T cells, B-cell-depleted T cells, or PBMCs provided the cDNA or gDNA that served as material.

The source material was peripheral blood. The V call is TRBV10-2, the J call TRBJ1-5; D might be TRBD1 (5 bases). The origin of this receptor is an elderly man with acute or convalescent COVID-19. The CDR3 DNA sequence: TGCGCCAGCAGTGAGTCGAATCCAGGGCCTCAGCCCCAGCATTTT. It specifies CASSESNPGPQPQHF.